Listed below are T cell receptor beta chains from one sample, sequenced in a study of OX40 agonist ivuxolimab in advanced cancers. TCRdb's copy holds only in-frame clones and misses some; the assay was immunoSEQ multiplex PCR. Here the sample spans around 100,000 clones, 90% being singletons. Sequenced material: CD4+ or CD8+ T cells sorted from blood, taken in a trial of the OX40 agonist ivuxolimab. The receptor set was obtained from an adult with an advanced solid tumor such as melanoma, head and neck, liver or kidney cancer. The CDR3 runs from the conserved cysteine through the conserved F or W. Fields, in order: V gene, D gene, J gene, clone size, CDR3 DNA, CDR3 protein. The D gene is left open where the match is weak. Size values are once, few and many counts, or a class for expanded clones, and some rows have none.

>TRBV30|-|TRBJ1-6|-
TGTGCCTGGAGTGTACAGGGTATTTCACCCCTCCACTTT
CAWSVQGISPLHF
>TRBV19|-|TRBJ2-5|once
TGTGCCAGTAGTTCTGGGACCTCGTACCAAGAGACCCAGTACTTC
CASSSGTSYQETQYF
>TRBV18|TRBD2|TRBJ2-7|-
TGTGCCAGCTCAGGGGGGGGAAGGAGCTCCTACGAGCAGTACTTC
CASSGGGRSSYEQYF
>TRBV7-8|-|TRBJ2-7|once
TGTGCCAGCAGCGGGGGGACAGTTGGTGAGCAGTACTTC
CASSGGTVGEQYF
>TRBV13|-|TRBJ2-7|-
TGTGCCAGCAGCTTGGGCCGGGGACCCTACGAGCAGTACTTC
CASSLGRGPYEQYF
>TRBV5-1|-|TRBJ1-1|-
TGCGCCGTCAGACCCGGGACGGCCAACACTGAAGCTTTCTTT
CAVRPGTANTEAFF
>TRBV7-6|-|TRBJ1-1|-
TGTGCCAGCAGCTTAGAGGGGAACACTGAAGCTTTCTTT
CASSLEGNTEAFF
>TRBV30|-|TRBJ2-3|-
TGTGCCTGGAGTGTCCCCGGACCGGGATCCACAGATACGCAGTATTTT
CAWSVPGPGSTDTQYF
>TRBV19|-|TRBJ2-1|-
TGTGCCAGTAGTCTGCCGGGACAAGGGGACAATGAGCAGTTCTTC
CASSLPGQGDNEQFF
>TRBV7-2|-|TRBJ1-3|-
TGTGCCAGCAGCCCGGGACGGCGGGAAAACACCATATATTTT
CASSPGRRENTIYF
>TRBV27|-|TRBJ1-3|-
TGTGCCAGCAGCCCTTACTCTGGAAACACCATATATTTT
CASSPYSGNTIYF
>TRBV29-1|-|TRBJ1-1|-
TGCAGCGTAAAACAGGGTTTTTTGGCTGAAGCTTTCTTT
CSVKQGFLAEAFF
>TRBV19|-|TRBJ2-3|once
TGTGCCAGTAGCCGGGTTGAGGGGAGAACAGATACGCAGTATTTT
CASSRVEGRTDTQYF
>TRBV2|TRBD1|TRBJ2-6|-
TGTGCCAGCAGCCCAGGACAGGCTGGGGCCAACGTCCTGACTTTC
CASSPGQAGANVLTF
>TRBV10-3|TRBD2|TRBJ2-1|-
TGTGCCATCAGGGAGAAGACTAGCGGGGGGCTTAGCTCCTACAATGAGCAGTTCTTC
CAIREKTSGGLSSYNEQFF
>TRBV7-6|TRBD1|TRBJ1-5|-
TGTGCCAGCAGCTTAGCGCGGGCCAGGGGGGGCAATCAGCCCCAGCATTTT
CASSLARARGGNQPQHF
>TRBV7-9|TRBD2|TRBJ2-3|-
TGTGCCAGCAGCTTTGGTAGCGGGGGGCCACAAGATACGCAGTATTTT
CASSFGSGGPQDTQYF
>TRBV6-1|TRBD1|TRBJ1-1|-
TGTGCCACTACCACTTTACAGGGGACCACTGAAGCTTTCTTT
CATTTLQGTTEAFF